The 26 T cell receptor beta chains in this list originate from one sample, sequenced in a study of a mutant IDH1 vaccine in newly diagnosed glioma. Noted time point: week 35, safety follow-up. Every vaccination contained 300 ug of the mutant IDH1 20-mer peptide and was paired with topical imiquimod. Their target antigens are unknown. Data came from immunoSEQ multiplex PCR; TCRdb stores just in-frame clones and leaves some out. The sample lists 34,000 or so clones, more than 65% occurring once. The sample in question was PBMCs, obtained from a glioma patient whose treatment included an IDH1 peptide vaccine. Receptors originate from a man aged 25-45 years with glioma.

This clone has only one observation. The gene calls are TRBV15 and TRBJ1-5; 10 bases match TRBD1. Germline lookup yields CDR1 LNHNV and CDR2 YYDKDF (reference sequence). This CDR3 comprises 16 residues. V was clipped by 0 bases and J by 4 bases; unmatched bases: 3. The CDR3 DNA is TGTGCCACCAGCAGAGATCGGGACAGGGGTAATCAGCCCCAGCATTTT. It codes for CATSRDRDRGNQPQHF.

The chain joins TRBV6-4 to TRBJ1-1, with 9 bases lining up with TRBD1. After removal of 6 bases from V and 7 bases from J, the junction contained 15 bases not matched to a gene. This CDR3 is 16 amino acids long. Germline loops: CDR1 MRHNA, CDR2 SNTAGT. In nucleotides, the CDR3 is TGTGCCAGCAGGCAGACAGGGGGTGGAATTAATAATGAAGCTTTCTTT. Its translation is CASRQTGGGINNEAFF.

This sequence joins TRBV12-5 and TRBJ2-7, with 9 bases that match TRBD1. This CDR3 is 17 amino acids long. V gave up 5 bases and J gave up 5 bases; unmatched junction bases: 16. Germline V gives CDR1 LGHNT, CDR2 FRNRAP. The CDR3 DNA is TGTGCTAGTGGTCCCCAATCCCGGGACAGGGTATTTCACGAGCAGTACTTC. Its protein product is CASGPQSRDRVFHEQYF.

The CDR3 sequence is CAWSPTSGAPGFF. In DNA, the CDR3 is TGTGCCTGGAGTCCGACTAGCGGGGCCCCGGGGTTCTTC. The chain joins TRBV30 to TRBJ2-1; 11 bases line up with TRBD2. V lost 2 bases to trimming and J lost 15 bases; unmatched junction nucleotides: 9. There are 13 residues in the CDR3. The germline V gene encodes CDR1 GTSNPN and CDR2 SVGIG (reference sequence).

This sequence joins TRBV5-1 and TRBJ1-1, with 7 bases identical to TRBD1. Trimming cost V 2 bases and J 2 bases; bases outside gene matches: 9. The CDR3 has 16 residues. The germline V gene has CDR1 SGHRS and CDR2 YFSETQ. The CDR3: CASSFHLRGANTEAFF. CDR3 coding DNA: TGCGCCAGCAGCTTTCATCTCAGGGGGGCCAACACTGAAGCTTTCTTT.

V and J are TRBV6-5 and TRBJ2-7; D not certain. Germline lookup yields CDR1 MNHEY and CDR2 SVGAGI. This CDR3 spans 15 amino acids. Trimming stripped 6 bases from V and 0 bases from J, with 15 bases between. CDR3: CASSLEPFRSYEQYF. As DNA, the CDR3 is TGTGCCAGCAGCCTGGAGCCTTTTCGCTCCTACGAGCAGTACTTC.

V and J are TRBV14 and TRBJ2-5; D perhaps matches TRBD1 (5 bases). Trimming stripped 1 base from V and 2 bases from J, with 11 bases between. The CDR3 loop spans 15 amino acids. Germline lookup yields CDR1 SGHDN and CDR2 FVKESK. CDR3 in amino acids: CASSQGQLRQETQYF. DNA of the CDR3: TGTGCCAGCAGCCAAGGACAGCTGAGGCAAGAGACCCAGTACTTC.

The chain couples TRBV6-5 to TRBJ2-7; 8 positions match TRBD1. The CDR3 covers 15 residues. V shed 2 bases, J shed 2 bases, and the junction held 5 bases outside the gene matches. Germline V gene sequence: CDR1 MNHEY, CDR2 SVGAGI. The chain's CDR3 is CASSYLGQGPYEQYF. The CDR3 DNA is TGTGCCAGCAGTTACCTAGGACAGGGCCCCTACGAGCAGTACTTC.

The gene calls are TRBV7-9 and TRBJ2-7; TRBD2 is a possible D gene (5 bases). The CDR3 sequence is 12 residues long. The V gene lost 5 bases and the J gene lost 4 bases, with 9 bases spanning the gap. Germline V gene sequence: CDR1 SEHNR, CDR2 FQNEAQ (reference sequence). The CDR3 loop reads CASSQLGYEQYF. The CDR3 DNA reads TGTGCCAGCAGCCAACTAGGATACGAGCAGTACTTC.

The chain carries TRBV7-8 and TRBJ1-5; 8 positions agree with TRBD1. Looked up from germline, CDR1 is SGHVS and CDR2 is FQNEAQ. Trimming at V came to 6 bases and at J to 4 bases, leaving 5 bases not matched to a gene. The CDR3 runs 14 residues. CDR3 amino acids: CASSRDRGNQPQHF. CDR3 coding DNA: TGTGCCAGCAGTCGCGACAGGGGTAATCAGCCCCAGCATTTT. The whole variable domain, filled in from reference TRBV7-8 and TRBJ1-5, reads GAGVSQSPRYKVAKRGQDVALRCDPISGHVSLFWYQQALGQGPEFLTYFQNEAQLDKSGLPSDRFFAERPEGSVSTLKIQRTQQEDSAVYLCASSRDRGNQPQHFGDGTRLSIL.

The chain carries TRBV7-2 and TRBJ2-7; D may be TRBD1 (6 bases). Trimming pared 3 bases from V and 0 bases from J, leaving 6 bases between. CDR3 length: 13 residues. The germline V gene has CDR1 SGHTA and CDR2 FQGNSA. CDR3 amino acids: CASSLDSSYEQYF. CDR3 in DNA: TGTGCCAGCAGCTTGGACAGCTCCTACGAGCAGTACTTC.

This sequence joins TRBV14 and TRBJ2-1; possible D gene TRBD1, 5 bases. Trimming cost V 0 bases and J 2 bases, with 5 bases left between them. The V gene's germline CDR1 is SGHDN and CDR2 FVKESK. The CDR3 runs to 14 residues. The CDR3 is CASSQDRAYNEQFF. In DNA form, the CDR3 reads TGTGCCAGCAGCCAAGACAGGGCCTACAATGAGCAGTTCTTC. Based on the CDR3 plus reference TRBV14 and TRBJ2-1, the full variable domain is EAGVTQFPSHSVIEKGQTVTLRCDPISGHDNLYWYRRVMGKEIKFLLHFVKESKQDESGMPNNRFLAERTGGTYSTLKVQPAELEDSGVYFCASSQDRAYNEQFFGPGTRLTVL.

This clone occurred a few times. This chain links TRBV29-1 with TRBJ1-4; D possibly corresponds to TRBD1 (6 bases). There are 12 residues in the CDR3. V was trimmed by 5 bases and J by 7 bases, leaving 11 bases between them. Germline V lookup: CDR1 SQVTM, CDR2 ANQGSEA. CDR3: CSVKGGPEKLFF. CDR3 coding DNA: TGCAGCGTTAAAGGGGGTCCTGAAAAACTGTTTTTT.

V gene TRBV19 combines with J gene TRBJ1-2; 7 bases are a match to TRBD1. The CDR3 is 13 amino acids. Trimming took 5 bases from V and 2 from J; bases not matched to a gene: 2. The germline gives CDR1 LNHDA, CDR2 SQIVND (reference sequence). The CDR3: CASSYRGNYGYTF. CDR3 in DNA: TGTGCCAGTAGTTACAGGGGAAACTATGGCTACACCTTC.

V and J are TRBV5-1 and TRBJ1-2; 11 bases are a match to TRBD1. After removal of 4 bases from V and 6 bases from J, the junction contained 5 bases not matched to a gene. The CDR3 runs 14 residues. Germline values: CDR1 SGHRS, CDR2 YFSETQ. CDR3 DNA: TGCGCCAGCAGCCTCGGACAGGGGGCGGATGGCTACACCTTC. It encodes CASSLGQGADGYTF.

J is TRBJ2-7 and V is TRBV19; D gene unclear. Germline V gene lookup returns CDR1 LNHDA and CDR2 SQIVND (reference sequence). V was clipped by 3 bases and J by 1 base, with 13 bases between them. CDR3 length: 15 amino acids. This chain's CDR3 is CASSMSTGVSYEQYF. CDR3 bases: TGTGCCAGTAGTATGTCAACGGGTGTTTCCTACGAGCAGTACTTC.

CDR3 DNA: TGCGCCAGCAGCTTGGACGGGACAGGGGGGCGCGCAAATGGCTACACCTTC. It is translated as CASSLDGTGGRANGYTF. V and J are TRBV5-1 and TRBJ1-2, with 11 bases lining up with TRBD1. This CDR3 contains 17 residues. V shed 0 bases and J 6 bases; nucleotides not matched to a gene: 10. Germline CDR1 SGHRS, CDR2 YFSETQ.

This clone was picked up one time. The chain combines TRBV30 with TRBJ2-1; D is uncertain. Germline assignment: CDR1 GTSNPN and CDR2 SVGIG (reference sequence). The CDR3 has 11 amino acids. The V gene lost 1 base and the J gene lost 8 bases, with 6 bases spanning the gap. The CDR3 region is CAWSAKDEQFF. Here the CDR3 DNA reads TGTGCCTGGAGTGCCAAGGATGAGCAGTTCTTC.

The gene calls are TRBV27 and TRBJ2-7; tentatively, D is TRBD1 or TRBD2 (6 bases each). Trimming removed 5 bases at V and 9 bases at J, with 20 bases between. The CDR3 spans 14 residues. CDR1 is MNHEY and CDR2 is SMNVEV in the germline V gene (reference sequence). In DNA, the CDR3 is TGTGCCAGCAGTGATTGGGGGGCAGCTTTGGGGCAGTACTTC. Translation gives CASSDWGAALGQYF.

The V call is TRBV19, the J call TRBJ1-5; perhaps TRBD1 as D (5 bases). The V and J ends lost 0 bases and 6 bases respectively, with 15 bases between them. The CDR3 has 16 residues. Germline assignment: CDR1 LNHDA and CDR2 SQIVND (reference sequence). DNA for the CDR3: TGTGCCAGTAGTATAGAGGAGGCAGGGCGGGCTCAGCCCCAGCATTTT. Its protein is CASSIEEAGRAQPQHF.

The chain uses TRBV2 and TRBJ2-7; 8 bases are a match to TRBD1. Germline CDR1 is SNHLY and CDR2 is FYNNEI. V was pared by 8 bases and J by 0 bases, with 6 bases of the junction left unmatched. The CDR3 has 14 amino acids. The CDR3 loop reads CASEPGQVSYEQYF. The CDR3 coding sequence is TGTGCCAGCGAACCGGGACAGGTCTCCTACGAGCAGTACTTC.

The chain uses TRBV19 and TRBJ2-7; 13 nucleotides align to TRBD2. The CDR3 totals 17 residues. CDR1 and CDR2 (germline): LNHDA, SQIVND (reference sequence). V gave up 5 bases and J gave up 2 bases; unmatched junction bases: 9. The DNA for the CDR3 is TGTGCCAGTAGTCTGGGACTAGCGGGAAACAACCCCTACGAGCAGTACTTC. Translation: CASSLGLAGNNPYEQYF.

This clone was counted a few times. The V call is TRBV5-1, the J call TRBJ2-3, with D possibly TRBD2 on 5 matching bases. Germline loops: CDR1 SGHRS, CDR2 YFSETQ. The CDR3 totals 15 residues. V lost 6 bases and J lost 5, with 19 bases in between. The CDR3, as DNA: TGCGCCAGCACGTATATGGGGAGTAGTGGAGATACGCAGTATTTT. Translation: CASTYMGSSGDTQYF.

The V call is TRBV2, the J call TRBJ1-4; the match to TRBD1 covers 9 bases. Germline CDR1 SNHLY, CDR2 FYNNEI. The CDR3 is 15 residues long. Trimming removed 7 bases from V and 7 bases from J; junction bases left unmatched: 10. CDR3 amino acids: CASTKGQGVFEKLFF. DNA for the CDR3: TGTGCCAGCACCAAGGGACAGGGTGTATTTGAAAAACTGTTTTTT.

The DNA of the CDR3 is TGCGCCAGCAGCCCCGGACAGGACGCCGGGGAGCTGTTTTTT. This gives the protein CASSPGQDAGELFF. The chain employs TRBV5-1 and TRBJ2-2, with 7 positions matching TRBD1. V was pared by 4 bases and J by 6 bases, with 6 bases of the junction left unmatched. This CDR3 region has 14 residues. The germline V gene has CDR1 SGHRS and CDR2 YFSETQ.

This chain uses TRBV10-2 with TRBJ1-5, with no clear D. Germline loops: CDR1 WSHSY, CDR2 SAAADI. CDR3 length: 15 residues. Trimming took 6 bases from V and 6 from J, leaving 18 bases between them. The CDR3 nucleotides are TGCGCCAGCAGCCCGATAATGACCGAGCGTCAGCCCCAGCATTTT. Translated: CASSPIMTERQPQHF.